Following are 11 T cell receptor beta chains from one sample sequenced in a study of T cells in Graves' hyperthyroidism and ophthalmopathy. Regions amplified from RNA transcripts were the TCR beta CDR3 regions. TCR CDR3 regions were first amplified by RT-PCR with HTBI primers. Each CDR3 protein is one row after TCRdb ran MiXCR on the multiplex PCR reads. This sample has 750,000 to 950,000 distinct CDR3 sequences, with about two fifths found just once. Specimen: blood. The receptor set was obtained from a man between 18 and 35 years old with Graves' hyperthyroidism.

The gene calls are TRBV5-1 and TRBJ1-2, with unresolved D. This CDR3 comprises 14 residues. Germline V lookup: CDR1 SGHRS, CDR2 YFSETQ. V was pared by 1 base and J by 4 bases, with 11 bases between. CDR3 residues: CASSLSMAAYGYTF. CDR3 in DNA: TGCGCCAGCAGCTTGAGTATGGCCGCCTATGGCTACACCTTC. Full variable domain (outside the CDR3, taken from reference TRBV5-1 and TRBJ1-2): KAGVTQTPRYLIKTRGQQVTLSCSPISGHRSVSWYQQTPGQGLQFLFEYFSETQRNKGNFPGRFSGRQFSNSRSEMNVSTLELGDSALYLCASSLSMAAYGYTFGSGTRLTVV.

V gene TRBV12-3 or TRBV12-4 combines with J gene TRBJ1-1, with D possibly TRBD1 on 5 matching bases. CDR3 size: 15 residues. Trimming removed 6 bases from V and 6 bases from J, with 20 bases in between. This CDR3 is CASSLGDDSDSEAFF. The CDR3 bases are TGTGCCAGCAGCTTGGGGGACGACTCGGACTCTGAAGCTTTCTTT.

The V call is TRBV6-1, the J call TRBJ1-1; a possible D gene is TRBD1 (6 bases). V was trimmed by 4 bases and J by 5 bases, leaving 14 bases between them. CDR3 length equals 14 residues. Per germline, CDR1 MNHNS and CDR2 SASEGT. The CDR3, as DNA: TGTGCCAGCAGTGCCTACAGGAGGGGGACTGAAGCTTTCTTT. Amino acids: CASSAYRRGTEAFF.

This sequence joins TRBV7-2 and TRBJ2-5; TRBD2 aligns across 7 bases. V was pared by 4 bases and J by 2 bases, with 13 bases of the junction left unmatched. In germline, CDR1 is SGHTA, CDR2 FQGNSA. The CDR3 spans 17 residues. The CDR3 nucleotides are TGTGCCAGCAGCTCACGAGCGGGGTACTCCGGGCAAGAGACCCAGTACTTC. Residues: CASSSRAGYSGQETQYF.

As regards this clonotype: It may be a read error: a sequence one base away is much more abundant. The V gene is TRBV2, the J gene TRBJ1-5, with D possibly being TRBD1 (5 bases). Germline loops: CDR1 SNHLY, CDR2 FYNNEI. The CDR3 totals 14 residues. Here the CDR3 reads CASSPDTRNQPRHF. CDR3 coding DNA: TGTGCCAGCAGTCCGGACACGCGCAATCAGCCCCGGCATTTT.

In its sample, this clonotype was seen a few times. The chain links TRBV6-6 to TRBJ1-1, with 7 positions matching TRBD1. The CDR3 contains 14 residues. Per germline, CDR1 MNHNY and CDR2 SVGAGI (reference sequence). The V segment lost 2 bases and the J segment 8 bases; nucleotides outside the gene matches: 8. The chain's CDR3 is CASSYVKQGREAFF. DNA for the CDR3: TGTGCCAGCAGTTACGTAAAACAGGGGAGGGAAGCTTTCTTT.

The chain has TRBV9 and TRBJ2-7; TRBD2 aligns across 7 bases. Germline trimming cut 6 bases from V and 3 bases from J; bases unmatched to any gene: 9. Germline loops: CDR1 SGDLS, CDR2 YYNGEE. CDR3 length: 14 amino acids. CDR3 residues: CASTRRPGGYEQYF. The CDR3 bases are TGTGCCAGCACCAGAAGGCCGGGAGGCTACGAGCAGTACTTC.

The chain is built from TRBV10-3 and TRBJ1-2, with D perhaps TRBD1 (5 bases). The germline V gene has CDR1 ENHRY and CDR2 SYGVKD. V was trimmed by 4 bases and J by 9 bases, leaving 21 bases between them. The CDR3 spans 15 residues. The CDR3 DNA reads as TGTGCCATCAGTGGGGCGGACAACCCTCTCCTCAGCTACACCTTC. It yields the protein CAISGADNPLLSYTF.

At least ten counts were recorded for this clonotype. The V gene is TRBV6-5, the J gene TRBJ2-7; D call uncertain. The CDR3 is 13 amino acids. CDR1 is MNHEY and CDR2 is SVGAGI in the germline V gene. V shed 2 bases and J shed 3 bases, with 8 bases lying between them. The CDR3 DNA reads TGTGCCAGCAGTTACGCCAGTCACTACGAGCAGTACTTC. It encodes CASSYASHYEQYF.

Remarks on this clonotype: An end of the junction differs from the germline gene, which may be a read error. The chain uses TRBV19 and TRBJ1-2, with D perhaps TRBD1 (5 bases). Germline V gene lookup returns CDR1 LNHDA and CDR2 SQIVND (reference sequence). The CDR3 consists of 15 residues. Here the CDR3 DNA reads TGTGCCAGTAGTATAGTGCCGCAGGACACCGCTGGCTGCACCTTC. It specifies CASSIVPQDTAGCTF.

V usage is TRBV6-6 and J usage is TRBJ2-5, with 9 bases fitting TRBD1. V shed 6 bases, J shed 1 base, and the junction held 6 bases outside the gene matches. This CDR3 comprises 15 residues. Germline-derived CDR1 and CDR2 are MNHNY and SVGAGI (reference sequence). Here the CDR3 DNA reads TGTGCCAGCAGAACGACAGGGGGTTTCCAAGAGACCCAGTACTTC. Its translation: CASRTTGGFQETQYF.